The source of this TCR beta chain is a study of T cells after yellow fever vaccination. Notes on the study in general: Though weaker, the secondary response peaked faster, on day 5 versus 15.

This clonotype was counted between two and nine times. What it binds is not known. The CDR3 is 12 residues long. Trimming removed 5 bases at V and 7 bases at J, with 8 bases between. Germline V gene data show CDR1 as SEHNR and CDR2 as FQNEAQ (reference sequence). Via MiXCR, TCRdb re-called the 5' RACE reads, giving one row per CDR3 protein. Of roughly 120,000 distinct CDR3 sequences in the sample, under 9% were seen once. The TCR sequence derives from a man younger than 45 who received the YFV17D yellow fever vaccine. The source was CD8+ T cells sorted from PBMCs, collected 45 days after the yellow fever booster vaccination. The V and J genes are TRBV7-9 and TRBJ2-2; the D gene is possibly TRBD2 (5 bases). CDR3 nucleotides: TGTGCCAGCAGCCCGGGGAACGGGGAGCTGTTTTTT. Its translation is CASSPGNGELFF. Full variable domain (outside the CDR3, taken from reference TRBV7-9 and TRBJ2-2): DTGVSQNPRHKITKRGQNVTFRCDPISEHNRLYWYRQTLGQGPEFLTYFQNEAQLEKSRLLSDRFSAERPKGSFSTLEIQRTEQGDSAMYLCASSPGNGELFFGEGSRLTVL.